These 18 T cell receptor beta chains share one sample of origin, sequenced in a study of cytomegalovirus exposure and HLA in healthy donors. PCR used 60 Vbeta primers and 13 Jbeta primers. Produced via immunoSEQ multiplex PCR; TCRdb's table is partial and in-frame only. The data contain around 150,000 clones, over 70% of them singletons. Sample: PBMCs. These receptors were obtained from a woman aged 45 to 65 in good health and CMV-seropositive.

The V gene is TRBV2, the J gene TRBJ2-5, with TRBD2 as a possible D gene (7 bases). Germline V gene lookup returns CDR1 SNHLY and CDR2 FYNNEI. This CDR3 region has 15 residues. V lost 10 bases, J lost 2 bases, and 20 bases lay in between. CDR3 bases: TGTGCCATAACACCCAGGCGGGGGACACAAGAGACCCAGTACTTC. This codes for CAITPRRGTQETQYF.

The chain recombines TRBV9 with TRBJ1-5; tentative D call: TRBD1 (5 bases). The CDR3 has 15 residues. The ends were cut back, 0 bases at V and 1 base at J, with 8 bases in the middle. Germline V gene sequence: CDR1 SGDLS, CDR2 YYNGEE. For the CDR3, the DNA is TGTGCCAGCAGCGTAGGGCAGGGAAGCAATCAGCCCCAGCATTTT. This gives the protein CASSVGQGSNQPQHF.

The chain combines TRBV10-1 with TRBJ1-2; 7 nucleotides agree with TRBD1. CDR1 and CDR2 from the germline V gene are WNHNN and SYGVQD (reference sequence). J was trimmed by 5 bases and V by 7 bases; bases with no gene match: 13. The CDR3 has 15 amino acids. CDR3 coding DNA: TGCGCCAGCAACCCATTCAGGGACAGCAGATATGGCTACACCTTC. Translation gives CASNPFRDSRYGYTF.

V and J are TRBV7-9 and TRBJ2-5; TRBD1 aligns across 7 bases. The CDR3 spans 14 residues. The V and J ends lost 5 bases and 2 bases, in that order; junction bases with no gene match: 5. Germline loops: CDR1 SEHNR, CDR2 FQNEAQ (reference sequence). The CDR3 protein is CASSQGTVQETQYF. CDR3 bases: TGTGCCAGCAGCCAAGGGACAGTTCAAGAGACCCAGTACTTC.

The rearrangement joins TRBV30 to TRBJ1-5; tentative D call: TRBD1 (6 bases). Germline V gene lookup returns CDR1 GTSNPN and CDR2 SVGIG (reference sequence). The CDR3 covers 13 residues. V lost 5 bases and J 1 base, leaving 9 bases between the germline ends. This CDR3 reads CAWGQNSNQPQHF. The CDR3 DNA follows: TGTGCCTGGGGACAGAACAGCAATCAGCCCCAGCATTTT.

The chain joins TRBV5-1 to TRBJ2-7, with 7 bases identical to TRBD1. Per germline, CDR1 SGHRS and CDR2 YFSETQ. The V segment lost 5 bases and the J segment 0 bases; nucleotides outside the gene matches: 5. This CDR3 region has 14 residues. CDR3 sequence: CASRMGQLSYEQYF. As DNA, the CDR3 is TGCGCCAGCAGGATGGGACAGCTCTCCTACGAGCAGTACTTC. Variable domain in full (rest from reference TRBV5-1 and TRBJ2-7): KAGVTQTPRYLIKTRGQQVTLSCSPISGHRSVSWYQQTPGQGLQFLFEYFSETQRNKGNFPGRFSGRQFSNSRSEMNVSTLELGDSALYLCASRMGQLSYEQYFGPGTRLTVT.

The chain combines TRBV4-2 with TRBJ2-1; D is perhaps TRBD2 (5 bases). CDR1 LGHNA and CDR2 YNFKEQ come from the germline V gene. V dropped 0 bases and J dropped 2 bases, with 20 bases sitting between them. This CDR3 has 19 residues. CDR3 region: CASSQELGLLAGTYNEQFF. The CDR3 region has the DNA TGTGCCAGCAGCCAAGAACTAGGGTTATTGGCTGGCACCTACAATGAGCAGTTCTTC.

The chain has TRBV6-5 and TRBJ1-1; D is perhaps TRBD1 (5 bases). V lost 0 bases to trimming and J lost 7 bases, with 15 bases between them. Per germline, CDR1 MNHEY and CDR2 SVGAGI. The CDR3 is 15 amino acids. This CDR3 is CASSYSAGHEVEAFF. The CDR3 DNA is TGTGCCAGCAGTTACTCTGCAGGACACGAAGTTGAAGCTTTCTTT.

This chain joins TRBV7-3 and TRBJ2-2; a possible D gene is TRBD1 (5 bases). V was clipped by 6 bases and J by 5 bases, with 10 bases between them. CDR1 and CDR2 (germline): SGHTA, FQGTGA. This CDR3 spans 13 amino acids. The CDR3 DNA is TGTGCCAGCAGGGTTCCAGGGACCGGGGAGCTGTTTTTT. Amino acid sequence: CASRVPGTGELFF. Supplemented by reference TRBV7-3 and TRBJ2-2, the full variable domain reads GAGVSQTPSNKVTEKGKYVELRCDPISGHTALYWYRQSLGQGPEFLIYFQGTGAADDSGLPNDRFFAVRPEGSVSTLKIQRTERGDSAVYLCASRVPGTGELFFGEGSRLTVL.

This chain uses TRBV5-1 with TRBJ2-2, with a possible D match to TRBD1 (6 bases). Germline V CDR1 and CDR2: SGHRS, YFSETQ. V was clipped by 2 bases and J by 5 bases, with 13 bases between them. The CDR3 length is 15 residues. CDR3 sequence reads: CASSFRDTRTGELFF. CDR3 bases: TGCGCCAGCAGCTTCCGGGACACCAGAACCGGGGAGCTGTTTTTT.

The chain is built from TRBV6-5 and TRBJ2-3; D is possibly TRBD2 (6 bases). The germline V gene has CDR1 MNHEY and CDR2 SVGAGI. The ends were cut back, 8 bases at V and 0 bases at J, with 12 bases in the middle. The CDR3 has 14 amino acids. The CDR3 region is CASSAGSSTDTQYF. CDR3 bases: TGTGCCAGCTCAGCGGGCTCTAGCACAGATACGCAGTATTTT.

V gene TRBV2 combines with J gene TRBJ2-5; the match to TRBD2 covers 8 bases. Looked up from germline, CDR1 is SNHLY and CDR2 is FYNNEI. Trimming removed 8 bases from V and 2 bases from J; junction bases left unmatched: 7. The CDR3 is 14 residues long. The CDR3 DNA reads as TGTGCCAGCGGACCTAGCGGGTTTCAAGAGACCCAGTACTTC. Translating it yields CASGPSGFQETQYF. The complete variable domain, with remaining parts taken from reference TRBV2 and TRBJ2-5, reads EPEVTQTPSHQVTQMGQEVILRCVPISNHLYFYWYRQILGQKVEFLVSFYNNEISEKSEIFDDQFSVERPDGSNFTLKIRSTKLEDSAMYFCASGPSGFQETQYFGPGTRLLVL.

The chain carries TRBV10-3 and TRBJ1-2; 7 bases map to TRBD1. CDR1 is ENHRY, CDR2 SYGVKD, per germline. The CDR3 is made up of 17 amino acids. V was clipped by 3 bases and J by 2 bases; unmatched bases: 12. Here the CDR3 reads CAISDRDRRSRNYGYTF. The DNA for the CDR3 is TGTGCCATCAGTGATCGGGACAGAAGATCCAGAAACTATGGCTACACCTTC.

This chain joins TRBV28 and TRBJ1-5; D is unresolved. Trimming removed 4 bases at V and 6 bases at J, with 10 bases between. Germline V gives CDR1 MDHEN, CDR2 SYDVKM. The CDR3 loop spans 13 amino acids. The CDR3, as DNA: TGTGCCAGCAGTTGGGGAGAGGGTCAGCCCCAGCATTTT. This translates into CASSWGEGQPQHF.

This chain connects TRBV2 to TRBJ2-5; 10 bases line up with TRBD1. CDR1 and CDR2 from the germline V gene are SNHLY and FYNNEI. V gave up 5 bases and J gave up 5 bases; unmatched junction bases: 8. The CDR3 has 15 amino acids. The CDR3 region has the DNA TGTGCCAGCAGTAAGGGACAGGGGAGTTTGGAGACCCAGTACTTC. It translates to CASSKGQGSLETQYF.

CDR3 loop: CASRSGPPGQEQETQYF. CDR3 nucleotide sequence: TGTGCAAGTCGCTCCGGGCCACCGGGACAGGAGCAAGAGACCCAGTACTTC. The rearrangement joins TRBV12-2 to TRBJ2-5; the table calls TRBD1, which could not be checked here. TRBV12-2 is described as a pseudogene. CDR3 size: 17 residues.

V gene TRBV19 combines with J gene TRBJ2-7; 9 bases fit TRBD2. The CDR3 is made up of 14 amino acids. The junction had 10 bases not matched to a gene; V was cut back by 6 bases and J by 7 bases. In germline, CDR1 is LNHDA, CDR2 SQIVND (reference sequence). CDR3 nucleotide sequence: TGTGCCAGTAGCCTTGAGCGGGGGGCGAGGGAGCAGTACTTC. Its protein is CASSLERGAREQYF.

This chain uses TRBV9 with TRBJ2-5; D is perhaps TRBD2 (5 bases). CDR1 and CDR2 from the germline V gene are SGDLS and YYNGEE. Trimming left V 3 bases short and J 5 bases short, with 8 bases between. CDR3 size: 12 residues. CDR3 nucleotide sequence: TGTGCCAGCAGCGGGACGGGGGAGACCCAGTACTTC. Residues: CASSGTGETQYF.